Listed here are 18 T cell receptor beta chains from one sample, sequenced in a study of T cells in Graves' hyperthyroidism and ophthalmopathy. Researchers took RNA transcripts and amplified the TCR beta CDR3 regions from them. A set of HTBI primers served as the primers for a first-round RT-PCR of the TCR CDR3. TCRdb reprocessed the multiplex PCR reads via MiXCR and lists one record per CDR3 protein. The table lists approximately 400,000 distinct CDR3 sequences, about 15% of them singletons. Sequenced material: blood. The receptors were sampled from a woman in her sixties with Graves' hyperthyroidism.

This clonotype was seen ten or more times. The chain couples TRBV12-5 to TRBJ1-3, with D tentatively TRBD1 (6 bases). CDR3 length equals 16 residues. CDR1 is LGHNT and CDR2 is FRNRAP in the germline V gene. The germline V and J ends were trimmed by 0 bases and 4 bases, with 13 bases remaining between them. The CDR3 nucleotides read TGTGCTAGTGGTTTGGTACCCCAGGGGCCCGGAAACACCATATATTTT. Amino acid sequence: CASGLVPQGPGNTIYF.

This clonotype was counted between two and nine times. This chain connects TRBV7-9 to TRBJ1-2, with no clear D. The CDR3 runs to 14 residues. In germline, CDR1 is SEHNR, CDR2 FQNEAQ (reference sequence). V gave up 5 bases and J gave up 5 bases, with 15 bases separating them. For the CDR3, the DNA is TGTGCCAGCAGCCCGTCGACCGGGCGTTATGGCTACACCTTC. Protein sequence: CASSPSTGRYGYTF.

CDR3 residues: CASSVAGTAFNSPLHF. The CDR3, as DNA: TGTGCCAGCAGCGTAGCTGGGACAGCCTTCAATTCACCCCTCCACTTT. The genes are TRBV9 and TRBJ1-6, with TRBD1 identical over 7 bases. Losses at the gene ends were 0 bases for V and 7 bases for J; bases not matched to a gene: 7. The germline CDR1 and CDR2 sequences are SGDLS and YYNGEE. This CDR3 comprises 16 residues.

The table lists this clonotype with many counts. The genes are TRBV2 and TRBJ2-7, with TRBD1 identical over 11 bases. The V gene end was trimmed by 10 bases and the J gene end by 3 bases; junction bases not matched to a gene: 5. Looked up from germline, CDR1 is SNHLY and CDR2 is FYNNEI. The CDR3 contains 13 residues. The CDR3 loop is CAKGQGGNYEQYF. Written as DNA, the CDR3 is TGTGCCAAGGGACAGGGGGGAAACTACGAGCAGTACTTC.

There are many counts of this clonotype. The J gene is TRBJ1-5, the V gene TRBV28, with TRBD1 matching over 7 bases. Germline loops: CDR1 MDHEN, CDR2 SYDVKM. V shed 5 bases and J 0 bases; nucleotides not matched to a gene: 4. The CDR3 runs 15 residues. The CDR3 sequence: CASSDDRASNQPQHF. Written as DNA, the CDR3 is TGTGCCAGCAGTGACGACAGGGCTAGCAATCAGCCCCAGCATTTT. Full variable domain (outside the CDR3, taken from reference TRBV28 and TRBJ1-5): DVKVTQSSRYLVKRTGEKVFLECVQDMDHENMFWYRQDPGLGLRLIYFSYDVKMKEKGDIPEGYSVSREKKERFSLILESASTNQTSMYLCASSDDRASNQPQHFGDGTRLSIL.

CDR3 sequence reads: CASSFRGGPRWQYF. DNA for the CDR3: TGTGCCAGCAGTTTCAGGGGAGGGCCAAGGTGGCAGTACTTC. The chain links TRBV12-3 or TRBV12-4 to TRBJ2-7; a possible D gene is TRBD2 (7 bases). CDR3 length: 14 residues. Trimming cost V 3 bases and J 9 bases, with 18 bases left between them.

The rearrangement joins TRBV29-1 to TRBJ2-2; D possibly corresponds to TRBD2 (5 bases). V shed 4 bases and J shed 5 bases, with 8 bases lying between them. CDR1 is SQVTM, CDR2 ANQGSEA, per germline. The CDR3 runs to 12 residues. The CDR3: CSVVGGTGELFF. The CDR3 nucleotides are TGCAGCGTTGTTGGCGGGACCGGGGAGCTGTTTTTT.

This clonotype was counted many times. The chain has TRBV18 and TRBJ2-7; D is unresolved. The V gene lost 3 bases and the J gene lost 3 bases, with 9 bases spanning the gap. Per germline, CDR1 KGHSH and CDR2 LQKENI. The CDR3 extends over 13 amino acids. CDR3 in DNA: TGTGCCAGCTCACCCTCTTCAGGCTACGAGCAGTACTTC. Translating gives CASSPSSGYEQYF.

This clonotype showed up just a few times. Given a much more abundant clone one base away, this may be a read error. The chain is built from TRBV6-5 and TRBJ1-1, with 9 bases matching TRBD1. This CDR3 spans 17 amino acids. Germline V gene data show CDR1 as MNHEY and CDR2 as SVGAGI. Germline trimming cut 0 bases from V and 5 bases from J; bases unmatched to any gene: 10. The CDR3 bases are TGTGCCAGCAGTTACTCACGGACAGGGGCCTTAAGGACTGAAGCTTTCTTT. Amino acid sequence: CASSYSRTGALRTEAFF.

The chain joins TRBV19 to TRBJ1-3; D call uncertain. The germline CDR1 and CDR2 sequences are LNHDA and SQIVND (reference sequence). The V end lost 3 bases, the J end lost 0 bases, and 12 bases lay between the germline ends. The CDR3 runs 16 residues. For the CDR3, the DNA is TGTGCCAGTAGTATTATCCTGGACTTCTCTGGAAACACCATATATTTT. Translated: CASSIILDFSGNTIYF.

The CDR3 loop reads CASLARQGGSYEQYF. In nucleotides, the CDR3 is TGTGCCAGCCTGGCTAGGCAGGGCGGCTCCTACGAGCAGTACTTC. The chain uses TRBV18 and TRBJ2-7; perhaps TRBD1 as D (5 bases). V lost 8 bases and J 0 bases, leaving 17 bases between the germline ends. The CDR3 is 15 amino acids. The germline CDR1 and CDR2 sequences are KGHSH and LQKENI.

This clonotype was observed many times. The rearrangement uses TRBV29-1 and TRBJ2-3; 9 bases align to TRBD2. Germline CDR1 SQVTM, CDR2 ANQGSEA. The CDR3 covers 14 residues. The trim removed 6 bases at V and 1 base at J, leaving 5 bases unmatched. CDR3 sequence reads: CSVGIAGGTDTQYF. The CDR3 DNA follows: TGCAGCGTCGGTATAGCGGGAGGCACAGATACGCAGTATTTT.

In DNA form, the CDR3 reads TGCGCCAGCAGCCACCACAGGGGCCAGGAGACCCAGTACTTC. Translated: CASSHHRGQETQYF. V is TRBV4-1 and J is TRBJ2-5; TRBD1 matches 7 bases. Germline V CDR1 and CDR2: MGHRA, YSYEKL. The CDR3 covers 14 residues. V lost 3 bases, J lost 5 bases, and 6 bases stayed unmatched.

In its sample, this clonotype was seen many times. The chain uses TRBV28 and TRBJ2-7; D is unclear. The V end lost 0 bases, the J end lost 0 bases, and 6 bases lay between the germline ends. This CDR3 region has 14 residues. Germline V gene data show CDR1 as MDHEN and CDR2 as SYDVKM. CDR3 DNA sequence: TGTGCCAGCAGTTTATGGTCGGACTCCTACGAGCAGTACTTC. Translation: CASSLWSDSYEQYF.

As to this clonotype: Given a much more abundant clone one base away, this may be a read error. The rearrangement uses TRBV27 and TRBJ2-3, with TRBD2 identical over 14 bases. The CDR3 consists of 17 residues. From germline, CDR1 is MNHEY and CDR2 SMNVEV (reference sequence). The CDR3 DNA follows: TGTGCCAGCAGTCCGCTGCCCGGGACTAGCGGGAGAGATGCGCAGTATTTT. Protein sequence: CASSPLPGTSGRDAQYF.

This clonotype was counted many times. The chain carries TRBV20-1 and TRBJ2-7; D might be TRBD1 or TRBD2, each matching 5 bases. The CDR3 has 13 amino acids. CDR1 and CDR2 (germline): DFQATT, SNEGSKA (reference sequence). Trimming removed 0 bases at V and 7 bases at J, with 13 bases between. CDR3 nucleotide sequence: TGCAGTGCTAGAGATTCGGGGACCCCGGAGCAGTACTTC. Amino acids: CSARDSGTPEQYF.

This clonotype appeared many times. The CDR3 is CSVEVGRVQGYTF. In DNA, the CDR3 is TGCAGCGTTGAAGTTGGCCGGGTTCAGGGCTACACCTTC. This chain connects TRBV29-1 to TRBJ1-2; D is unclear. V was shortened by 1 base and J by 8 bases, with 14 bases between the two germline ends. The germline V gene has CDR1 SQVTM and CDR2 ANQGSEA. The CDR3 is made up of 13 amino acids.

Comments on this clonotype: The junction departs from the called germline gene at one end, perhaps through a read error. The chain joins TRBV12-3 or TRBV12-4 to TRBJ1-1; 9 nucleotides agree with TRBD1. CDR3 size: 12 residues. Here the CDR3 reads CASDTGGTEASF. The CDR3 DNA sequence: TGTGCCAGCGACACAGGGGGCACTGAAGCTTCCTTT.